Below, 20 T cell receptor beta chains from the same sample are listed, as sequenced in a study of regulatory T cells in long-lasting Graves disease. Time point: newly diagnosed GD, antithyroid drugs for less than 3 months. After RNA was extracted from PBMCs, the TCR library was made from it. Library construction for TCR beta used iRepertoire HTBI primers and Arm-PCR of CDR3 regions. TCRdb analysed the multiplex PCR reads with MiXCR anew, one entry per CDR3 protein. Seen here are hundreds of thousands of distinct CDR3 sequences, 15% to 20% observed once, and the top ten hold more than 20%. The sample was also reused in another study, on T cells in Graves' hyperthyroidism and ophthalmopathy.

Source: peripheral blood mononuclear cells (PBMCs), taken at new diagnosis, from a patient treated with antithyroid drugs. The receptor set was obtained from a woman in her forties or fifties with Graves disease.

This clonotype was observed a handful of times. The V and J genes are TRBV19 and TRBJ1-5; D unresolved. V was trimmed by 2 bases and J by 8 bases, leaving 13 bases between them. Germline lookup yields CDR1 LNHDA and CDR2 SQIVND (reference sequence). The CDR3 is made up of 14 amino acids. The CDR3 spells CASSIRIGPKPQHF. CDR3 nucleotides: TGTGCCAGTAGTATAAGGATAGGACCTAAGCCCCAGCATTTT.

This clonotype was counted a few times. The chain's CDR3 is CASNDFRSGGTQYF. The CDR3 DNA is TGTGCCAGCAATGACTTTCGGTCCGGAGGGACCCAGTACTTC. V gene TRBV6-2 or TRBV6-3 combines with J gene TRBJ2-5, with D maybe TRBD2 (5 bases). The CDR3 consists of 14 residues. Germline V gene lookup returns CDR1 MNHEY and CDR2 SVGEGT. Trimming cost V 7 bases and J 7 bases, with 19 bases left between them.

This clonotype was recorded many times. The J gene is TRBJ2-1, the V gene TRBV12-3 or TRBV12-4; 7 positions agree with TRBD1. The CDR3 has 15 residues. V lost 5 bases and J lost 6; bases outside the gene matches: 10. CDR3 DNA: TGTGCCAGCAGTCCCGGAAACAGGGGCGGCAATGAGCAGTTCTTC. Protein product: CASSPGNRGGNEQFF.

This clonotype was counted at least ten times. CDR3 amino acids: CSARLGGGRTEAFF. In DNA, the CDR3 is TGCAGTGCTAGATTGGGGGGAGGGAGAACTGAAGCTTTCTTT. The rearrangement uses TRBV20-1 and TRBJ1-1, with a weak D call TRBD1 (5 bases). The CDR3 sequence is 14 residues long. V was cut by 2 bases and J by 5 bases, with 15 bases left in between. Germline CDR1 reads DFQATT; CDR2 reads SNEGSKA (reference sequence).

The CDR3 nucleotides are TGTGCCAGCAGCCTAGGACAGCTAATTAGCAATCAGCCCCAGCATTTT. Translated, it gives CASSLGQLISNQPQHF. The chain is built from TRBV7-3 and TRBJ1-5, with D possibly matching TRBD1 (6 bases). This CDR3 has 16 residues. Between the trimmed V and J ends, which lost 5 bases and 0 bases, there was a span of 14 bases. Germline CDR1 and CDR2: SGHTA and FQGTGA.

This clonotype was counted ten times or more. V is TRBV28 and J is TRBJ2-7, with TRBD1 as a possible D gene (7 bases). The CDR3 runs 14 residues. Germline values: CDR1 MDHEN, CDR2 SYDVKM. V was cut by 6 bases and J by 2 bases, with 14 bases left in between. The CDR3 DNA follows: TGTGCCAGCAGCTTAGGCAGGGGGGCCTACGAGCAGTACTTC. Residues: CASSLGRGAYEQYF. The entire variable domain, with the rest obtained from reference TRBV28 and TRBJ2-7, is as follows: DVKVTQSSRYLVKRTGEKVFLECVQDMDHENMFWYRQDPGLGLRLIYFSYDVKMKEKGDIPEGYSVSREKKERFSLILESASTNQTSMYLCASSLGRGAYEQYFGPGTRLTVT.

In this sample, this clonotype turned up a few times. The rearrangement links TRBV12-3 or TRBV12-4 to TRBJ1-4; D is perhaps TRBD1 (5 bases). V was shortened by 3 bases and J by 10 bases, with 15 bases between the two germline ends. This CDR3 has 14 amino acids. In DNA form, the CDR3 reads TGTGCCAGCAGTTTCGCGGAACAGGTTGGAAAACTGTTTTTT. Its protein is CASSFAEQVGKLFF.

This clonotype was seen only a few times. The genes are TRBV19 and TRBJ2-1; 10 bases match TRBD2. The V gene end was trimmed by 4 bases and the J gene end by 6 bases; junction bases not matched to a gene: 6. The length of the CDR3 is 15 residues. Per the germline V gene, CDR1 is LNHDA and CDR2 is SQIVND (reference sequence). CDR3 in DNA: TGTGCCAGTAGTAATGGTCTAGCGGGGGTCAATGAGCAGTTCTTC. It yields the protein CASSNGLAGVNEQFF.

This clonotype was seen at least ten times. The chain recombines TRBV5-1 with TRBJ2-3; 7 nucleotides align to TRBD2. This CDR3 has 13 amino acids. Germline CDR1 is SGHRS and CDR2 is YFSETQ. The V and J ends lost 5 bases and 6 bases, in that order; junction bases with no gene match: 6. This CDR3 reads CASRFSGTDTQYF. The CDR3 nucleotides read TGCGCCAGCAGATTCAGCGGGACCGATACGCAGTATTTT.

The chain employs TRBV7-9 and TRBJ2-7, with 8 bases lining up with TRBD1. This CDR3 spans 15 amino acids. Germline assignment: CDR1 SEHNR and CDR2 FQNEAQ (reference sequence). Trimming took 3 bases from V and 2 from J; bases not matched to a gene: 6. CDR3 nucleotide sequence: TGTGCCAGCAGCTTTTGGGACAGGTCCACCTACGAGCAGTACTTC. It yields the protein CASSFWDRSTYEQYF.

This clonotype was seen many times. V and J are TRBV20-1 and TRBJ1-2, with 8 bases identical to TRBD1. Germline V gives CDR1 DFQATT, CDR2 SNEGSKA (reference sequence). Trimming took 3 bases from V and 4 from J; bases not matched to a gene: 4. The CDR3 consists of 13 residues. CDR3 residues: CSARGQETYGYTF. The CDR3 DNA is TGCAGTGCTAGGGGACAGGAGACCTATGGCTACACCTTC.

This clonotype has more than one count but fewer than ten. The J gene is TRBJ1-4, the V gene TRBV6-2 or TRBV6-3; tentative D call: TRBD1 (5 bases). The CDR3 length is 14 residues. Germline-derived CDR1 and CDR2 are MNHEY and SVGEGT. Trimming cost V 6 bases and J 6 bases, with 14 bases left between them. The CDR3 nucleotides are TGTGCCAGCAGGACTGACAGCGTTTATGAAAAACTGTTTTTT. Translation: CASRTDSVYEKLFF.

In this sample, this clonotype turned up many times. The chain couples TRBV6-9 to TRBJ1-4, with unresolved D. Trimming pared 4 bases from V and 4 bases from J, leaving 10 bases between. Germline CDR1 is MNHGY and CDR2 is SVAAGI. The CDR3 is made up of 14 amino acids. The CDR3, as DNA: TGTGCCAGCAGTTCGGAGCGGGGTAATGAAAAACTGTTTTTT. Translated, it gives CASSSERGNEKLFF.

This clonotype has a count of ten or more. The gene calls are TRBV28 and TRBJ2-5; 11 positions match TRBD1. After removal of 1 base from V and 5 bases from J, the junction contained 9 bases not matched to a gene. Germline V gene sequence: CDR1 MDHEN, CDR2 SYDVKM. This CDR3 is built from 17 residues. The CDR3 DNA reads as TGTGCCAGCAGTTTATCCCGGACAGGGGGCTTGGGGGAGACCCAGTACTTC. Its translation is CASSLSRTGGLGETQYF.

This clonotype was seen many times. The chain employs TRBV6-1 and TRBJ2-3, with D maybe TRBD2 (6 bases). From germline, CDR1 is MNHNS and CDR2 SASEGT. Trimming took off 5 bases at V and 4 bases at J, with 16 bases between the two ends. The CDR3 runs 15 residues. The CDR3 sequence is CASSPGTSRADTQYF. CDR3 DNA sequence: TGTGCCAGCAGTCCCGGGACTTCTCGAGCAGATACGCAGTATTTT.

Turning to this clonotype: The CDR3 does not close with the conserved phenylalanine or tryptophan, likely indicating a read error. The CDR3 DNA reads as TGTGCCAGCAGCTTACTAGCGGGGTACACCGGGGAGCTGTTTCTT. It specifies CASSLLAGYTGELFL. The gene calls are TRBV7-9 and TRBJ2-2; 9 positions agree with TRBD2. This CDR3 contains 15 residues. Germline CDR1 is SEHNR and CDR2 is FQNEAQ (reference sequence). With 2 bases clipped from V and 3 bases from J, the junction kept 1 base outside the gene matches.

The chain links TRBV5-1 to TRBJ2-1; no reliable D call. Germline V gives CDR1 SGHRS, CDR2 YFSETQ. The CDR3 covers 12 residues. V was clipped by 4 bases and J by 11 bases, with 13 bases between them. DNA for the CDR3: TGCGCCAGCAGCCCCCCGCCCAGGAAGCAGTTCTTC. It specifies CASSPPPRKQFF. Variable domain in full (rest from reference TRBV5-1 and TRBJ2-1): KAGVTQTPRYLIKTRGQQVTLSCSPISGHRSVSWYQQTPGQGLQFLFEYFSETQRNKGNFPGRFSGRQFSNSRSEMNVSTLELGDSALYLCASSPPPRKQFFGPGTRLTVL.

This clonotype was observed many times. The CDR3 region is CASSEPGQGSNQPQHF. CDR3 coding DNA: TGTGCCAGCAGTGAGCCGGGACAGGGTAGCAATCAGCCCCAGCATTTT. This rearrangement joins TRBV6-1 to TRBJ1-5, with 9 bases identical to TRBD1. Trimming took 3 bases from V and 0 from J; bases not matched to a gene: 3. From germline, CDR1 is MNHNS and CDR2 SASEGT. This CDR3 region has 16 residues.

This clonotype was detected ten times or more. The V call is TRBV15, the J call TRBJ1-2, with 10 bases matching TRBD1. With V trimmed by 5 bases and J by 3 bases, 6 bases remained unmatched. The length of the CDR3 is 15 residues. In germline, CDR1 is LNHNV, CDR2 YYDKDF (reference sequence). In nucleotides, the CDR3 is TGTGCCACCAGCCCTCGGACAGGGGGGGACTATGGCTACACCTTC. Residues: CATSPRTGGDYGYTF.

This clonotype was picked up many times. V is TRBV28 and J is TRBJ2-7; no clear D. Trimming pared 6 bases from V and 5 bases from J, leaving 14 bases between. Germline V gene data show CDR1 as MDHEN and CDR2 as SYDVKM. This CDR3 is built from 13 residues. CDR3 amino acids: CASSPTPVDEQYF. The CDR3, as DNA: TGTGCCAGCAGCCCGACACCGGTAGACGAGCAGTACTTC.